What follows are 20 T cell receptor beta chains derived from one specimen sequenced in a study of OX40 agonist ivuxolimab in advanced cancers. Assay: immunoSEQ multiplex PCR; the TCRdb copy retains only in-frame clones and omits some. The repertoire consists of tens of thousands of clones, with 75% to 80% occurring once and the leading ten covering 2% to 3%. Specimen: CD4+ or CD8+ T cells sorted from blood, collected in a trial of the OX40 agonist ivuxolimab. The source of these receptors is an adult with an advanced solid tumor such as melanoma, head and neck, liver or kidney cancer.

The table lists this clone with a few counts. V is TRBV19 and J is TRBJ2-1, with 7 bases that match TRBD1. With V trimmed by 5 bases and J by 6 bases, 4 bases remained unmatched. Germline V lookup: CDR1 LNHDA, CDR2 SQIVND (reference sequence). There are 13 residues in the CDR3. The CDR3 is CASSVQGSNEQFF. In nucleotides, the CDR3 is TGTGCCAGTAGTGTACAGGGGAGCAATGAGCAGTTCTTC.

This clone appeared once. The chain joins TRBV27 to TRBJ2-1, with TRBD2 identical over 12 bases. From germline, CDR1 is MNHEY and CDR2 SMNVEV (reference sequence). V trimming: 6 bases; J trimming: 8 bases; junction bases outside the gene matches: 8. CDR3 length: 15 amino acids. The CDR3 bases are TGTGCCAGCAGCCGCCCGGGACTAGCGGGTTATGAGCAGTTCTTC. As protein: CASSRPGLAGYEQFF.

The J gene is TRBJ1-4, the V gene TRBV25-1; D remains unclear. Germline V gene lookup returns CDR1 MGHDK and CDR2 SYGVNS. This CDR3 comprises 11 residues. The ends were cut back, 6 bases at V and 8 bases at J, with 7 bases in the middle. The CDR3 spells CASSPREKLFF. In DNA form, the CDR3 reads TGTGCCAGCAGCCCCAGGGAAAAACTGTTTTTT.

This chain connects TRBV28 to TRBJ2-4; tentative D call: TRBD2 (5 bases). The CDR3 loop spans 12 amino acids. Germline V gene lookup returns CDR1 MDHEN and CDR2 SYDVKM. The ends were cut back, 8 bases at V and 16 bases at J, with 21 bases in the middle. The CDR3 nucleotides read TGTGCCAGCTGTGAGAGAGGGCGGCGCCCTTACTTC. Residues: CASCERGRRPYF.

The chain carries TRBV11-2 and TRBJ2-7, with D possibly being TRBD1 (6 bases). The CDR3 loop spans 15 amino acids. V gave up 1 base and J gave up 3 bases, with 13 bases separating them. Germline V gene lookup returns CDR1 SGHAT and CDR2 FQNNGV. CDR3: CASSLVADSHYEQYF. For the CDR3, the DNA is TGTGCCAGCAGCTTAGTCGCGGACAGCCACTACGAGCAGTACTTC.

V and J are TRBV7-9 and TRBJ2-1; TRBD1 might be the D (6 bases). This CDR3 is built from 14 residues. CDR1 is SEHNR, CDR2 FQNEAQ, per germline (reference sequence). The V and J ends lost 2 bases and 8 bases respectively, with 13 bases between them. The CDR3 DNA reads as TGTGCCAGCAGCTTAACAGGGACAACTTATGAGCAGTTCTTC. Translated, it gives CASSLTGTTYEQFF.

The rearrangement joins TRBV30 to TRBJ2-1, with unresolved D. CDR1 GTSNPN and CDR2 SVGIG come from the germline V gene (reference sequence). The CDR3 is 11 residues long. Trimming took off 7 bases at V and 2 bases at J, with 6 bases between the two ends. CDR3 loop: CAYRAYNEQFF. The CDR3 DNA reads TGTGCCTACCGGGCCTACAATGAGCAGTTCTTC.

This sequence joins TRBV18 and TRBJ2-7; 7 nucleotides line up with TRBD1. CDR1 is KGHSH, CDR2 LQKENI, per germline. The CDR3 contains 13 residues. The V gene end was trimmed by 6 bases and the J gene end by 0 bases; junction bases not matched to a gene: 2. CDR3 protein: CASSGTDSYEQYF. DNA for the CDR3: TGTGCCAGCTCCGGGACAGACTCCTACGAGCAGTACTTC.

The CDR3 here is CASIPLGQGEQPQHF. The CDR3 DNA reads TGTGCCAGCATCCCTCTAGGACAGGGAGAGCAGCCCCAGCATTTT. The rearrangement links TRBV6-1 to TRBJ1-5; TRBD1 aligns across 8 bases. CDR1 is MNHNS, CDR2 SASEGT, per germline. J gave up 7 bases and V 7 bases, and 12 bases lay outside the gene matches. This CDR3 is 15 amino acids long.

V usage is TRBV7-9 and J usage is TRBJ2-3, with D tentatively TRBD2 (5 bases). This CDR3 is 17 amino acids long. Germline loops: CDR1 SEHNR, CDR2 FQNEAQ (reference sequence). Trimming stripped 5 bases from V and 0 bases from J, with 18 bases between. The CDR3 is CASSSLVLGGSTDTQYF. For the CDR3, the DNA is TGTGCCAGCAGCAGCTTAGTACTAGGTGGCAGCACAGATACGCAGTATTTT.

The chain employs TRBV18 and TRBJ2-1; 10 positions match TRBD2. The length of the CDR3 is 17 residues. In germline, CDR1 is KGHSH, CDR2 LQKENI. Trimming removed 3 bases from V and 6 bases from J; junction bases left unmatched: 11. The CDR3 DNA reads as TGTGCCAGCTCACCCATCCCCGGGACTAGCGTCCGCAATGAGCAGTTCTTC. It specifies CASSPIPGTSVRNEQFF.

V usage is TRBV15 and J usage is TRBJ2-1; TRBD1 aligns across 9 bases. This CDR3 has 16 residues. Germline CDR1 is LNHNV and CDR2 is YYDKDF (reference sequence). The V and J ends lost 4 bases and 6 bases, in that order; junction bases with no gene match: 10. CDR3 DNA: TGTGCCACCAGCACACACCGGGACAGGGATGGCAATGAGCAGTTCTTC. Translation gives CATSTHRDRDGNEQFF.

The chain links TRBV18 to TRBJ2-2; 12 nucleotides line up with TRBD1. Germline lookup yields CDR1 KGHSH and CDR2 LQKENI. Trimming at V came to 2 bases and at J to 3 bases, leaving 7 bases not matched to a gene. This CDR3 is built from 18 residues. Here the CDR3 DNA reads TGTGCCAGCTCACCATCCGGGACAGGGGGCGGCGACACCGGGGAGCTGTTTTTT. This gives the protein CASSPSGTGGGDTGELFF.

This rearrangement joins TRBV6-1 to TRBJ2-7, with D hard to call. V dropped 3 bases and J dropped 2 bases, with 17 bases sitting between them. Germline-derived CDR1 and CDR2 are MNHNS and SASEGT. The CDR3 is 16 amino acids. As DNA, the CDR3 is TGTGCCAGCAGTGATCTCTCCGGGCCCCCGACCTACGAGCAGTACTTC. Its protein product is CASSDLSGPPTYEQYF.

This clone is large in the sample. The V call is TRBV5-8, the J call TRBJ1-6; no reliable D call. The CDR3 runs 14 residues. Germline CDR1 reads SGHTS; CDR2 reads YDEGEE. The ends were cut back, 1 base at V and 7 bases at J, with 9 bases in the middle. The CDR3 region is CASSLRGYNSPLHF. DNA for the CDR3: TGTGCCAGCAGCTTGCGGGGTTACAATTCACCCCTCCACTTT.

The rearrangement links TRBV4-1 to TRBJ1-2, with 7 bases aligning to TRBD1. The CDR3 spans 16 residues. CDR1 and CDR2 from the germline V gene are MGHRA and YSYEKL. With 2 bases clipped from V and 5 bases from J, the junction kept 11 bases outside the gene matches. Written as DNA, the CDR3 is TGCGCCAGCAGCCAATATCTACAGGGGCAGCGGTATGGCTACACCTTC. Encoded protein: CASSQYLQGQRYGYTF.

The chain carries TRBV2 and TRBJ2-7; TRBD1 or TRBD2 may be the D gene (7 bases each). Germline lookup yields CDR1 SNHLY and CDR2 FYNNEI. V was cut by 3 bases and J by 2 bases, with 20 bases left in between. The CDR3 totals 17 residues. Here the CDR3 reads CASSDLEGRGPTYEQYF. The CDR3 DNA reads as TGTGCCAGCAGTGACCTCGAGGGGAGGGGGCCAACCTACGAGCAGTACTTC.

This clone was picked up a small number of times. The chain joins TRBV7-3 to TRBJ2-2; 9 bases are a match to TRBD1. The CDR3 has 16 amino acids. V gave up 6 bases and J gave up 1 base; unmatched junction bases: 6. Looked up from germline, CDR1 is SGHTA and CDR2 is FQGTGA. The CDR3 sequence: CASRDPGQGNTGELFF. As DNA, the CDR3 is TGTGCCAGCAGGGATCCGGGACAGGGGAACACCGGGGAGCTGTTTTTT.

This clone was seen only a few times. This chain uses TRBV27 with TRBJ2-2, with TRBD2 matching 8 bases. This CDR3 is 19 amino acids long. V shed 5 bases and J 2 bases; nucleotides not matched to a gene: 16. Germline values: CDR1 MNHEY, CDR2 SMNVEV (reference sequence). CDR3 nucleotides: TGTGCCAGCAGTCCCCCACGGGGGGGCCTAAGGTTTAACACCGGGGAGCTGTTTTTT. Its protein is CASSPPRGGLRFNTGELFF.

This clone has more than one count but fewer than ten. The chain has TRBV7-9 and TRBJ1-3; D is perhaps TRBD1 (6 bases). This CDR3 contains 14 residues. Germline-derived CDR1 and CDR2 are SEHNR and FQNEAQ (reference sequence). Trimming pared 8 bases from V and 7 bases from J, leaving 18 bases between. CDR3 residues: CASLEGQGWNTIYF. CDR3 DNA: TGTGCCAGCCTTGAGGGGCAGGGGTGGAACACCATATATTTT.